The 29 T cell receptor beta chains reported below all come from one sample, sequenced in a study of blood T cell repertoires in COVID-19. Clones were read by immunoSEQ multiplex PCR, and TCRdb kept only the in-frame ones, dropping some. The sample includes some 150,000 clones, 80% to 90% of them seen just once. Sequencing was performed on peripheral blood. Receptors originate from a woman aged 65 to 85 with acute or convalescent COVID-19.

This rearrangement joins TRBV6-5 to TRBJ1-3, with no clear D. Germline CDR1 MNHEY, CDR2 SVGAGI. The CDR3 consists of 13 residues. The ends were cut back, 3 bases at V and 4 bases at J, with 7 bases in the middle. The chain's CDR3 is CASSYKLGNTIYF. CDR3 coding DNA: TGTGCCAGCAGTTATAAGCTAGGAAACACCATATATTTT.

This chain uses TRBV30 with TRBJ2-2; D possibly corresponds to TRBD1 (5 bases). The CDR3 extends over 13 amino acids. Germline V lookup: CDR1 GTSNPN, CDR2 SVGIG (reference sequence). Trimming pared 1 base from V and 4 bases from J, leaving 7 bases between. The CDR3 region has the DNA TGTGCCTGGAGTGGCAGGGTCACCGGGGAGCTGTTTTTT. Its translation is CAWSGRVTGELFF.

The DNA of the CDR3 is TGTGCCAGTGCCAGGGGGTCGGATGAAGCTTTCTTT. It translates to CASARGSDEAFF. The chain couples TRBV7-2 to TRBJ1-1; TRBD1 agrees at 7 bases. CDR1 SGHTA and CDR2 FQGNSA come from the germline V gene. This CDR3 region has 12 residues. The junction had 8 bases not matched to a gene; V was cut back by 9 bases and J by 7 bases.

The chain is built from TRBV7-3 and TRBJ2-2, with D tentatively TRBD2 (6 bases). Germline V lookup: CDR1 SGHTA, CDR2 FQGTGA. The germline V and J ends were trimmed by 6 bases and 1 base, with 9 bases remaining between them. The length of the CDR3 is 14 residues. The CDR3 protein is CASSPGGNTGELFF. The CDR3 coding sequence is TGTGCCAGCAGTCCCGGGGGGAACACCGGGGAGCTGTTTTTT.

The rearrangement uses TRBV7-8 and TRBJ2-7, with TRBD2 matching over 14 bases. Germline V CDR1 and CDR2: SGHVS, FQNEAQ. J lost 2 bases, V lost 2 bases, and 8 bases had no gene match. CDR3 length: 18 residues. In DNA form, the CDR3 reads TGTGCCAGCAGCTTATCTGGAGGACTAGCGGGGGGTGCCTACGAGCAGTACTTC. As protein: CASSLSGGLAGGAYEQYF.

The chain recombines TRBV7-2 with TRBJ2-5; the match to TRBD2 covers 10 bases. V was clipped by 0 bases and J by 5 bases; unmatched bases: 9. CDR3 size: 17 residues. Germline V gene lookup returns CDR1 SGHTA and CDR2 FQGNSA. CDR3 nucleotides: TGTGCCAGCAGCTTAGCATACGAGCGGGGGGGCCTGGAGACCCAGTACTTC. This translates into CASSLAYERGGLETQYF.

The genes are TRBV7-8 and TRBJ1-1; D perhaps matches TRBD1 (6 bases). This CDR3 contains 15 residues. V gave up 5 bases and J gave up 0 bases, with 13 bases separating them. Germline CDR1 is SGHVS and CDR2 is FQNEAQ. The CDR3 coding sequence is TGTGCCAGCAGCCCGCAAGGGGGATTGAACACTGAAGCTTTCTTT. It encodes CASSPQGGLNTEAFF. Using reference TRBV7-8 and TRBJ1-1 for the parts outside the CDR3, the full variable domain is GAGVSQSPRYKVAKRGQDVALRCDPISGHVSLFWYQQALGQGPEFLTYFQNEAQLDKSGLPSDRFFAERPEGSVSTLKIQRTQQEDSAVYLCASSPQGGLNTEAFFGQGTRLTVV.

This sequence joins TRBV2 and TRBJ2-7, with a possible D match to TRBD1 (5 bases). CDR1 and CDR2 from the germline V gene are SNHLY and FYNNEI. Trimming took 9 bases from V and 6 from J, leaving 15 bases between them. The CDR3 covers 12 residues. The CDR3 DNA is TGTGCCAGTATAAGACAGACCATCGAGCAGTACGTC. Its translation is CASIRQTIEQYV.

This CDR3 reads CASSLPGGRGTGELFF. The DNA for the CDR3 is TGTGCCAGCAGCTTACCAGGGGGCAGGGGGACCGGGGAGCTGTTTTTT. The chain has TRBV5-4 and TRBJ2-2; 8 bases line up with TRBD1. V was clipped by 2 bases and J by 5 bases; unmatched bases: 8. CDR3 length: 16 amino acids. CDR1 is SGHNT and CDR2 is YYREEE in the germline V gene (reference sequence). The full variable domain, in which reference TRBV5-4 and TRBJ2-2 provide the parts outside the CDR3, is ETGVTQSPTHLIKTRGQQVTLRCSSQSGHNTVSWYQQALGQGPQFIFQYYREEENGRGNFPPRFSGLQFPNYSSELNVNALELDDSALYLCASSLPGGRGTGELFFGEGSRLTVL.

The chain carries TRBV3-1 (or the pseudogene TRBV3-2) and TRBJ1-1; the D gene is possibly TRBD1 (5 bases). Germline V gene lookup returns CDR1 LGHDT and CDR2 YNNKEL (reference sequence). V dropped 3 bases and J dropped 1 base, with 15 bases sitting between them. This CDR3 comprises 16 residues. CDR3 amino acids: CASSHGDGGRNTEAFF. The CDR3 nucleotides read TGTGCCAGCAGCCACGGGGACGGGGGGAGGAACACTGAAGCTTTCTTT.

This chain links TRBV6-5 with TRBJ1-3; D is unresolved. V shed 2 bases and J shed 3 bases, with 14 bases lying between them. The CDR3 loop spans 16 amino acids. In germline, CDR1 is MNHEY, CDR2 SVGAGI. CDR3 sequence reads: CASSYGGQLSGNTIYF. CDR3 DNA: TGTGCCAGCAGTTACGGCGGGCAGCTTAGTGGAAACACCATATATTTT.

This clone has only a few counts. The J gene is TRBJ1-3, the V gene TRBV5-1; tentatively, D is TRBD1 (6 bases). Germline loops: CDR1 SGHRS, CDR2 YFSETQ. Between the trimmed V and J ends, which lost 4 bases and 2 bases, there was a span of 13 bases. The CDR3 has 15 amino acids. DNA of the CDR3: TGCGCCAGCAGCGCGGACAGCCAGGCTGGAAACACCATATATTTT. It yields the protein CASSADSQAGNTIYF.

The chain employs TRBV10-1 and TRBJ2-5; D possibly corresponds to TRBD1 (6 bases). The CDR3 sequence is 15 residues long. Trimming took 5 bases from V and 4 from J, leaving 17 bases between them. Germline V gene data show CDR1 as WNHNN and CDR2 as SYGVQD (reference sequence). DNA for the CDR3: TGCGCCAGCAGTCCCGGGACACTTCTTGGAGAGACCCAGTACTTC. Translated: CASSPGTLLGETQYF.

The J gene is TRBJ1-5, the V gene TRBV12-3 or TRBV12-4; D call uncertain. CDR3 length equals 13 residues. Trimming pared 5 bases from V and 7 bases from J, leaving 12 bases between. CDR3 sequence (DNA): TGTGCCAGCAGTAACGAGTATAGCCAGCCCCAGCATTTT. The encoded protein is CASSNEYSQPQHF.

The chain combines TRBV7-2 with TRBJ1-6, with TRBD1 matching 7 bases. The CDR3 sequence is 16 residues long. Germline loops: CDR1 SGHTA, CDR2 FQGNSA. Trimming cost V 0 bases and J 10 bases; bases outside gene matches: 9. The CDR3 DNA is TGTGCCAGCAGCTTAGCCTACAGGGGAAGGGAATCACCCCTCCACTTT. Protein sequence: CASSLAYRGRESPLHF.

This clone has more than one count but fewer than ten. The rearrangement links TRBV2 to TRBJ1-2; D gene unclear. This CDR3 has 14 amino acids. Germline V gene data show CDR1 as SNHLY and CDR2 as FYNNEI. Trimming left V 6 bases short and J 4 bases short, with 15 bases between. The CDR3 region is CASRIQEGGYGYTF. CDR3 nucleotides: TGTGCCAGCAGGATCCAGGAGGGCGGCTATGGCTACACCTTC.

This chain connects TRBV9 to TRBJ1-1; D might be TRBD1 (6 bases). The V gene's germline CDR1 is SGDLS and CDR2 YYNGEE. There are 12 residues in the CDR3. Trimming pared 3 bases from V and 10 bases from J, leaving 13 bases between. The CDR3 here is CASSAQGTVAFF. Here the CDR3 DNA reads TGTGCCAGCAGCGCTCAGGGGACGGTAGCTTTCTTT.

The V and J genes are TRBV6-2 or TRBV6-3 and TRBJ1-5; D is unclear. Germline lookup yields CDR1 MNHEY and CDR2 SVGEGT. With 1 base removed from V and 9 bases from J, the gap between germline ends came to 16 bases. This CDR3 has 15 amino acids. CDR3 coding DNA: TGTGCCAGCAGTTACTTGTCGACACTGGGAGGGCCCCAGCATTTT. Encoded protein: CASSYLSTLGGPQHF.

CDR3 in DNA: TGTGCCAGCAGCTCTAGTAGGGCAGGGGTCGGCAATGAGCAGTTCTTC. Its translation is CASSSSRAGVGNEQFF. The rearrangement links TRBV11-2 to TRBJ2-1; a possible D gene is TRBD1 (6 bases). Trimming pared 4 bases from V and 6 bases from J, leaving 19 bases between. The germline gives CDR1 SGHAT, CDR2 FQNNGV. The length of the CDR3 is 16 residues.

This sequence joins TRBV6-6 and TRBJ1-1; D not certain. CDR3 length: 13 residues. Per germline, CDR1 MNHNY and CDR2 SVGAGI (reference sequence). V dropped 2 bases and J dropped 5 bases, with 9 bases sitting between them. The CDR3 sequence: CASSYGTGTEAFF. CDR3 in DNA: TGTGCCAGCAGTTACGGAACGGGGACTGAAGCTTTCTTT.

The V gene is TRBV7-9, the J gene TRBJ1-3; D uncertain. Trimming shortened V by 1 base and J by 0 bases, and 13 bases separated the two germline ends. Germline values: CDR1 SEHNR, CDR2 FQNEAQ (reference sequence). The CDR3 contains 17 residues. The CDR3 DNA reads as TGTGCCAGCAGCTTAGGAGGGCAGGCGTACTCTGGAAACACCATATATTTT. Protein: CASSLGGQAYSGNTIYF.

The chain uses TRBV10-3 and TRBJ1-4; D gene unclear. In germline, CDR1 is ENHRY, CDR2 SYGVKD. CDR3 size: 12 residues. V was shortened by 6 bases and J by 4 bases, with 6 bases between the two germline ends. The CDR3, as DNA: TGTGCCATCAGCTCGCGTAATGAAAAACTGTTTTTT. As protein: CAISSRNEKLFF.

This clone was observed once. This chain connects TRBV7-9 to TRBJ1-2; no clear D gene. The V gene's germline CDR1 is SEHNR and CDR2 FQNEAQ (reference sequence). The CDR3 extends over 11 amino acids. V was cut by 7 bases and J by 7 bases, with 10 bases left in between. The CDR3 sequence: CASTRRSGYTF. The CDR3 nucleotides read TGTGCCAGCACTCGGCGGTCTGGCTACACCTTC. The variable domain in full, with the rest retrieved from reference TRBV7-9 and TRBJ1-2, is DTGVSQNPRHKITKRGQNVTFRCDPISEHNRLYWYRQTLGQGPEFLTYFQNEAQLEKSRLLSDRFSAERPKGSFSTLEIQRTEQGDSAMYLCASTRRSGYTFGSGTRLTVV.

The chain couples TRBV19 to TRBJ1-3, with 9 bases lining up with TRBD1. J lost 2 bases, V lost 6 bases, and 5 bases had no gene match. Germline-derived CDR1 and CDR2 are LNHDA and SQIVND (reference sequence). This CDR3 region has 15 residues. CDR3 residues: CASREQGAPGNTIYF. The CDR3, as DNA: TGTGCCAGTAGGGAACAGGGGGCCCCTGGAAACACCATATATTTT.

This clone was observed once. The chain couples TRBV18 to TRBJ1-1; no reliable D call. The CDR3 loop spans 16 amino acids. V lost 3 bases and J lost 1, with 15 bases in between. Germline CDR1 KGHSH, CDR2 LQKENI. The CDR3 region has the DNA TGTGCCAGCTCACCCCTGGCGGGCGCCACGAACACTGAAGCTTTCTTT. Protein sequence: CASSPLAGATNTEAFF.

The rearrangement uses TRBV10-1 and TRBJ2-5; 8 bases align to TRBD2. V shed 4 bases and J 0 bases; nucleotides not matched to a gene: 4. Germline V gene data show CDR1 as WNHNN and CDR2 as SYGVQD (reference sequence). The CDR3 is 15 amino acids. CDR3 bases: TGCGCCAGCAGTGTCGGGGGGGCCAACCAAGAGACCCAGTACTTC. Protein: CASSVGGANQETQYF.

This chain connects TRBV29-1 to TRBJ2-4; D is ambiguous. The CDR3 loop spans 13 amino acids. The germline V gene has CDR1 SQVTM and CDR2 ANQGSEA. Deletions cut 3 bases from V and 6 bases from J, with 12 bases between. The CDR3 here is CSVELQTGNIQYF. The CDR3 bases are TGCAGCGTTGAGCTCCAAACGGGAAACATTCAGTACTTC.

This rearrangement joins TRBV5-6 to TRBJ2-1; 9 positions agree with TRBD2. V was pared by 6 bases and J by 10 bases, with 17 bases of the junction left unmatched. Germline CDR1 SGHDT, CDR2 YYEEEE. The CDR3 totals 16 residues. The CDR3 loop is CASITHSWAGGSEQFF. CDR3 bases: TGTGCCAGCATTACCCATAGTTGGGCGGGGGGGTCCGAGCAGTTCTTC.

The genes are TRBV7-2 and TRBJ2-2; D possibly corresponds to TRBD2 (5 bases). Germline CDR1 reads SGHTA; CDR2 reads FQGNSA. The length of the CDR3 is 13 residues. V lost 2 bases and J lost 5, with 6 bases in between. The CDR3 reads CASSLSGTGELFF. The CDR3 DNA follows: TGTGCCAGCAGCTTATCGGGAACCGGGGAGCTGTTTTTT.